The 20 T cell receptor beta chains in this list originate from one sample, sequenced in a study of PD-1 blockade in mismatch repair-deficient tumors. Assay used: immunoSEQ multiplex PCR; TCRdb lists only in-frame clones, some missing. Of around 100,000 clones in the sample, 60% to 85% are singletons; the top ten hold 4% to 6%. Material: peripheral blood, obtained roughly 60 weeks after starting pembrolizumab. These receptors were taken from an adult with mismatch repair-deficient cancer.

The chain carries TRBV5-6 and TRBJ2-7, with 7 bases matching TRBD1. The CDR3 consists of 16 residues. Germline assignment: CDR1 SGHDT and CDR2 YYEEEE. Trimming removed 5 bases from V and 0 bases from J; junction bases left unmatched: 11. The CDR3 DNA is TGTGCCAGCAGTTACCTCGGGACAGCGAGCTCCTACGAGCAGTACTTC. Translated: CASSYLGTASSYEQYF.

The CDR3 protein is CASSIKRTGNTEAFF. CDR3 in DNA: TGTGCCAGCAGTATCAAGAGGACAGGGAACACTGAAGCTTTCTTT. This chain connects TRBV27 to TRBJ1-1; TRBD1 agrees at 7 bases. The CDR3 is 15 amino acids. The germline V gene encodes CDR1 MNHEY and CDR2 SMNVEV (reference sequence). J was trimmed by 1 base and V by 5 bases; bases with no gene match: 7.

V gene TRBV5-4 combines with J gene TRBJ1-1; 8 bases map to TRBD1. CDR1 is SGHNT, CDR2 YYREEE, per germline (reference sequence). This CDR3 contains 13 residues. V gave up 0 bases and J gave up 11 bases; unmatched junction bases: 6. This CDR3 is CASSLVEAGGAFF. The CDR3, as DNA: TGTGCCAGCAGCTTGGTTGAGGCAGGGGGCGCTTTCTTT.

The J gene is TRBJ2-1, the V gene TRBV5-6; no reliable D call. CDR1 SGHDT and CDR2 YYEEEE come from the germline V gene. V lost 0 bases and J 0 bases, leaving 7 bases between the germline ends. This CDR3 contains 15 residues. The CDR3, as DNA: TGTGCCAGCAGCTTGGAACAGAGCTCCTACAATGAGCAGTTCTTC. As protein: CASSLEQSSYNEQFF.

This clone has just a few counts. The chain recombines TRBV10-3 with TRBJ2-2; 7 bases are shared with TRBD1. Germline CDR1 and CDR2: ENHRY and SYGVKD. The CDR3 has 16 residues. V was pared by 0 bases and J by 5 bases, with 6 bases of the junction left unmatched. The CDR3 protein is CAISESKGADTGELFF. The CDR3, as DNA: TGTGCCATCAGTGAGTCTAAGGGGGCGGATACCGGGGAGCTGTTTTTT.

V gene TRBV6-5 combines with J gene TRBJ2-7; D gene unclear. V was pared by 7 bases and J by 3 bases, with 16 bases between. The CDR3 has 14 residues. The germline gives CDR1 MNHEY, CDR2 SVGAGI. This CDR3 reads CASKPSQGNYEQYF. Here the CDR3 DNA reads TGTGCCAGCAAACCCAGTCAAGGGAACTACGAGCAGTACTTC.

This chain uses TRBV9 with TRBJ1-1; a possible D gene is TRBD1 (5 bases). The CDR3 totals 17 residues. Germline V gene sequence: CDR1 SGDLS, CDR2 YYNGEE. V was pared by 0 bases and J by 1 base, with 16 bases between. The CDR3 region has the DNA TGTGCCAGCAGCGTAGGGGGAAGGCAGGGATGGAACACTGAAGCTTTCTTT. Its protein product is CASSVGGRQGWNTEAFF.

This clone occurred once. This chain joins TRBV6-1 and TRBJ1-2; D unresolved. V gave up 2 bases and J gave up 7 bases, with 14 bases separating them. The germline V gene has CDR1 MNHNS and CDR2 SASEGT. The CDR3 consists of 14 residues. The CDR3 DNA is TGTGCCAGCAGTGAACTCCAGGAAATAGGTGGCTACACCTTC. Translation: CASSELQEIGGYTF.

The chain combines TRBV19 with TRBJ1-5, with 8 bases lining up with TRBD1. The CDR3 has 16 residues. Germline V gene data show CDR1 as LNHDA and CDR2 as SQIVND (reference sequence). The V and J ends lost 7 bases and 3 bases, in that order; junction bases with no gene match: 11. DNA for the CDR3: TGTGCCAGTACCCACTTCCCGGGACAGGACAATCAGCCCCAGCATTTT. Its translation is CASTHFPGQDNQPQHF.

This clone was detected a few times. CDR3 loop: CASSLEGRQFF. CDR3 in DNA: TGTGCCAGCAGTTTAGAGGGACGGCAGTTCTTC. V is TRBV28 and J is TRBJ2-1, with D perhaps given as TRBD1 or TRBD2 (5 bases each). The CDR3 contains 11 residues. Looked up from germline, CDR1 is MDHEN and CDR2 is SYDVKM. V lost 2 bases and J lost 12, with 8 bases in between.

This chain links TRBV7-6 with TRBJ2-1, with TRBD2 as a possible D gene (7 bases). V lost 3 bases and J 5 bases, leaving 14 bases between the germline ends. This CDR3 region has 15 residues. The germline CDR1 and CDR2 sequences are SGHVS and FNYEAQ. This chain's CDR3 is CASSLGGAGDNEQFF. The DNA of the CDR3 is TGTGCCAGCAGCTTGGGGGGGGCTGGCGACAATGAGCAGTTCTTC.

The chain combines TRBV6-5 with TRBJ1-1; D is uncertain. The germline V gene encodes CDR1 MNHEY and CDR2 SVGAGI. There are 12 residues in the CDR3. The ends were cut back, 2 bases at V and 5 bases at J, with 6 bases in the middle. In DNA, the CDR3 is TGTGCCAGCAGTTACGACGGTACTGAAGCTTTCTTT. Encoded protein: CASSYDGTEAFF.

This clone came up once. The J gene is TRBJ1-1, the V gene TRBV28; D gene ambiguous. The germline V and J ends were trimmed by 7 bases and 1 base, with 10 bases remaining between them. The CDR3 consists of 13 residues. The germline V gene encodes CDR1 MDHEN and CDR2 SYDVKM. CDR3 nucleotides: TGTGCCAGCAAGGGATCCTCGAACACTGAAGCTTTCTTT. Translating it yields CASKGSSNTEAFF.

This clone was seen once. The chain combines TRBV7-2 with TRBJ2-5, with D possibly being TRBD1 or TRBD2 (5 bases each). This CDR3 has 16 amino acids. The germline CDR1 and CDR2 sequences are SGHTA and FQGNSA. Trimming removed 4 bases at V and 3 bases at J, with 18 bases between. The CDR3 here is CASSSTRRDGKETQYF. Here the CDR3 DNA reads TGTGCCAGCAGCTCCACCCGACGGGACGGAAAAGAGACCCAGTACTTC.

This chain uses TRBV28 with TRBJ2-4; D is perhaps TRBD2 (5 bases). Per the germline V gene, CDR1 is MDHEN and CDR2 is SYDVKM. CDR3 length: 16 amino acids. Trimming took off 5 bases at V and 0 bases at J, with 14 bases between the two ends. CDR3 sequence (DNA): TGTGCCAGCAGTCCACTAGACGGTGTAGCCAAAAACATTCAGTACTTC. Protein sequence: CASSPLDGVAKNIQYF.

CDR3 sequence reads: CASEGDEQYF. The CDR3 DNA follows: TGTGCCAGCGAGGGGGACGAGCAGTACTTC. J is TRBJ2-7 and V is TRBV6-5, with D possibly TRBD1 on 6 matching bases. The CDR3 runs 10 residues. Germline CDR1 and CDR2: MNHEY and SVGAGI. The V end lost 8 bases, the J end lost 5 bases, and 7 bases lay between the germline ends.

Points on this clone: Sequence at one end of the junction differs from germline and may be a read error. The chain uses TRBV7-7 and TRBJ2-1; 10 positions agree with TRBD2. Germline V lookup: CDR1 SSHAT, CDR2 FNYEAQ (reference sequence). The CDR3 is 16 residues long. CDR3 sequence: CASSPLGPSGSSEQFF. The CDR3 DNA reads TGTGCTAGCAGCCCACTGGGTCCTAGCGGGAGTAGTGAGCAGTTCTTC.

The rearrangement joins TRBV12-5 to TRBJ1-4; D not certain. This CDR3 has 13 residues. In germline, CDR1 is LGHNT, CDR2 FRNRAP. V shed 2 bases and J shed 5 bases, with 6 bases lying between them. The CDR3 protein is CASGLQQNEKLFF. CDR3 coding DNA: TGTGCTAGTGGTTTGCAACAGAATGAAAAACTGTTTTTT.

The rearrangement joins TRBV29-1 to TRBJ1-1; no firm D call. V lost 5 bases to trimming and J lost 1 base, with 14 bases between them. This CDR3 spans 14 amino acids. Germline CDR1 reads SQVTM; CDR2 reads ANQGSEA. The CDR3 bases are TGCAGCGTTTATGATGGGCGGTCGAACACTGAAGCTTTCTTT. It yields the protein CSVYDGRSNTEAFF.

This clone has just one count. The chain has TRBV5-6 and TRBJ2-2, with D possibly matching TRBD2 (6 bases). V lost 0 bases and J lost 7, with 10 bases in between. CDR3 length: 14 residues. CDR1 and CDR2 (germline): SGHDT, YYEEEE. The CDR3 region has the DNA TGTGCCAGCAGCTTGGTGGAGGGCCACGGGGAGCTGTTTTTT. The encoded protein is CASSLVEGHGELFF.